The 26 T cell receptor beta chains below come from one sample, sequenced in a study of Ad26.COV2.S vaccination and SARS-CoV-2 variants. TCRdb's copy holds only in-frame clones and misses some; the assay was immunoSEQ multiplex PCR. Of about 180,000 clones listed, approximately 88% are singletons. The source material was peripheral blood, sampled after recovery from COVID-19. The receptors derive from a human donor who had recovered from COVID-19.

This sequence joins TRBV15 and TRBJ1-1, with D perhaps TRBD1 (5 bases). V was cut by 0 bases and J by 6 bases, with 20 bases left in between. This CDR3 comprises 17 residues. Germline V gene sequence: CDR1 LNHNV, CDR2 YYDKDF (reference sequence). The CDR3 DNA reads as TGTGCCACCAGCAGAGATCCAGGACATCCCTTGGGGTCTGAAGCTTTCTTT. Translating it yields CATSRDPGHPLGSEAFF. Full variable domain (missing parts from reference TRBV15 and TRBJ1-1): DAMVIQNPRYQVTQFGKPVTLSCSQTLNHNVMYWYQQKSSQAPKLLFHYYDKDFNNEADTPDNFQSRRPNTSFCFLDIRSPGLGDTAMYLCATSRDPGHPLGSEAFFGQGTRLTVV.

This clone was seen a single time. The junction differs from germline at one of its ends, possibly a read error. The chain combines TRBV6-5 with TRBJ1-1, with 12 bases matching TRBD1. This CDR3 contains 14 residues. Germline assignment: CDR1 MNHEY and CDR2 SVGAGI. The CDR3, as DNA: TGTGCCAGCAGCCCCCCCCCGGGACAGGGGGCCTTCGTCTTT. It translates to CASSPPPGQGAFVF.

The chain links TRBV25-1 to TRBJ1-2; 9 bases map to TRBD1. Germline V gene lookup returns CDR1 MGHDK and CDR2 SYGVNS. The CDR3 runs to 15 residues. With V trimmed by 2 bases and J by 2 bases, 3 bases remained unmatched. CDR3 sequence reads: CASSEGGTGNYGYTF. CDR3 bases: TGTGCCAGCAGTGAAGGCGGGACAGGGAACTATGGCTACACCTTC.

V gene TRBV5-4 combines with J gene TRBJ2-7, with 13 positions matching TRBD2. V was pared by 3 bases and J by 2 bases, with 14 bases of the junction left unmatched. The CDR3 runs to 19 residues. Germline CDR1 and CDR2: SGHNT and YYREEE (reference sequence). Here the CDR3 DNA reads TGTGCCAGCAGCTCCCCCGGACTAGCGGGAGTGGGGGATGCCTACGAGCAGTACTTC. It is translated as CASSSPGLAGVGDAYEQYF.

V gene TRBV7-3 combines with J gene TRBJ1-3; D unclear. The V gene's germline CDR1 is SGHTA and CDR2 FQGTGA. The CDR3 sequence is 14 residues long. With 5 bases removed from V and 4 bases from J, the gap between germline ends came to 12 bases. The CDR3 DNA reads as TGTGCCAGCAGCCTGGAGGGTAGGGGAAACACCATATATTTT. Its translation is CASSLEGRGNTIYF.

The chain joins TRBV7-8 to TRBJ1-2, with unresolved D. V was pared by 0 bases and J by 4 bases, with 9 bases between. CDR1 and CDR2 (germline): SGHVS, FQNEAQ. There are 14 residues in the CDR3. The DNA of the CDR3 is TGTGCCAGCAGCTTAGCGAAAACTGCCTATGGCTACACCTTC. Its translation: CASSLAKTAYGYTF. Full variable domain (outside the CDR3, taken from reference TRBV7-8 and TRBJ1-2): GAGVSQSPRYKVAKRGQDVALRCDPISGHVSLFWYQQALGQGPEFLTYFQNEAQLDKSGLPSDRFFAERPEGSVSTLKIQRTQQEDSAVYLCASSLAKTAYGYTFGSGTRLTVV.

This clone turned up a few times. J is TRBJ2-5 and V is TRBV3-1 (or the pseudogene TRBV3-2); 8 bases fit TRBD1. This CDR3 spans 14 amino acids. Germline loops: CDR1 LGHDT, CDR2 YNNKEL (reference sequence). The V segment lost 1 base and the J segment 3 bases; nucleotides outside the gene matches: 1. CDR3 in amino acids: CASSQGTGKETQYF. The CDR3 DNA sequence: TGTGCCAGCAGCCAAGGGACAGGGAAAGAGACCCAGTACTTC.

V is TRBV29-1 and J is TRBJ2-3, with D possibly being TRBD2 (6 bases). Looked up from germline, CDR1 is SQVTM and CDR2 is ANQGSEA. V was cut by 3 bases and J by 0 bases, with 10 bases left in between. The CDR3 is 14 residues long. The CDR3 nucleotides are TGCAGCGTTGATGGGGGGACTAGCACAGATACGCAGTATTTT. Its translation is CSVDGGTSTDTQYF.

This clone was seen more than once but under ten times. The V call is TRBV16, the J call TRBJ1-1; tentatively, D is TRBD1 (5 bases). Trimming cost V 0 bases and J 7 bases, with 12 bases left between them. The CDR3 spans 14 residues. Germline V lookup: CDR1 KGHSY, CDR2 FQNENV. The DNA for the CDR3 is TGTGCCAGCAGCCAATCGCGAGGGGTCTATGAAGCTTTCTTT. Translated: CASSQSRGVYEAFF.

The chain links TRBV5-1 to TRBJ2-4; 7 bases map to TRBD2. Germline V gene sequence: CDR1 SGHRS, CDR2 YFSETQ. The ends lost 4 bases at V and 7 bases at J; junction bases unmatched: 11. The CDR3 is 15 amino acids. The CDR3: CASSPLGGSGNIQYF. For the CDR3, the DNA is TGCGCCAGCAGCCCCCTGGGGGGGTCCGGGAACATTCAGTACTTC.

This clone occurred once. The V and J genes are TRBV3-1 (or the pseudogene TRBV3-2) and TRBJ1-3, with D uncertain. Trimming removed 0 bases from V and 4 bases from J, with 10 bases in between. CDR1 is LGHDT and CDR2 is YNNKEL in the germline V gene (reference sequence). The CDR3 loop spans 15 amino acids. The CDR3 is CASSQDPAVGNTIYF. In nucleotides, the CDR3 is TGTGCCAGCAGCCAAGACCCAGCCGTCGGAAACACCATATATTTT.

The V call is TRBV5-1, the J call TRBJ2-3, with 9 positions matching TRBD2. This CDR3 is built from 16 residues. The J segment lost 4 bases and the V segment lost 0 bases, leaving 6 bases of the junction unmatched. Germline V CDR1 and CDR2: SGHRS, YFSETQ. The DNA of the CDR3 is TGCGCCAGCAGCTTGGCCGGGGCGGGAGGGCCAGATACGCAGTATTTT. Its translation is CASSLAGAGGPDTQYF.

As DNA, the CDR3 is TGTGCCAGCAGCGTGGGGAGACTAGCGGGTCAAGAGACCCAGTACTTC. It translates to CASSVGRLAGQETQYF. The chain employs TRBV9 and TRBJ2-5; 10 bases fit TRBD2. Per germline, CDR1 SGDLS and CDR2 YYNGEE. The CDR3 runs to 16 residues. Losses at the gene ends were 2 bases for V and 2 bases for J; bases not matched to a gene: 6.

The chain is built from TRBV3-1 (or the pseudogene TRBV3-2) and TRBJ2-7; 8 bases are a match to TRBD1. This CDR3 is 13 amino acids long. In germline, CDR1 is LGHDT, CDR2 YNNKEL (reference sequence). Germline trimming cut 6 bases from V and 5 bases from J; bases unmatched to any gene: 6. The CDR3 sequence: CASRGTGSHEQYF. The CDR3 DNA follows: TGTGCCAGCAGGGGGACAGGCTCGCACGAGCAGTACTTC.

The gene calls are TRBV12-3 or TRBV12-4 and TRBJ1-6; TRBD1 matches 7 bases. The V gene end was trimmed by 3 bases and the J gene end by 14 bases; junction bases not matched to a gene: 7. This CDR3 has 13 amino acids. The CDR3 DNA reads TGTGCCAGCAGTTTGGGGACAGTACGAACCCTCCACTTT. Translating it yields CASSLGTVRTLHF.

J is TRBJ1-2 and V is TRBV7-8; D might be TRBD1 (5 bases). CDR1 is SGHVS and CDR2 is FQNEAQ in the germline V gene. This CDR3 contains 14 residues. Trimming shortened V by 1 base and J by 3 bases, and 9 bases separated the two germline ends. This chain's CDR3 is CASSLGRGHYGYTF. The CDR3 bases are TGTGCCAGCAGCTTAGGGAGGGGTCACTATGGCTACACCTTC.

The genes are TRBV28 and TRBJ1-6; D is ambiguous. The V end lost 4 bases, the J end lost 0 bases, and 10 bases lay between the germline ends. Germline V gene sequence: CDR1 MDHEN, CDR2 SYDVKM. This CDR3 is built from 16 residues. DNA of the CDR3: TGTGCCAGCAGTTATCCGACCAGCTCCTATAATTCACCCCTCCACTTT. Translated, it gives CASSYPTSSYNSPLHF.

This sequence joins TRBV5-1 and TRBJ2-3; 11 bases are shared with TRBD2. The CDR3 length is 15 residues. Per the germline V gene, CDR1 is SGHRS and CDR2 is YFSETQ. The J segment lost 5 bases and the V segment lost 2 bases, leaving 4 bases of the junction unmatched. As DNA, the CDR3 is TGCGCCAGCAGCTTACTAGCGGGAGAGGGAGATACGCAGTATTTT. It is translated as CASSLLAGEGDTQYF.

In DNA, the CDR3 is TGTGCCAGCAGCTTAGGACGGAGGAACACTGAAGCTTTCTTT. It translates to CASSLGRRNTEAFF. The gene calls are TRBV11-2 and TRBJ1-1, with D hard to call. V was shortened by 1 base and J by 1 base, with 7 bases between the two germline ends. This CDR3 comprises 14 residues. The germline V gene encodes CDR1 SGHAT and CDR2 FQNNGV.

The chain recombines TRBV7-9 with TRBJ1-2; the D is unclear. CDR1 and CDR2 from the germline V gene are SEHNR and FQNEAQ (reference sequence). CDR3 length equals 15 residues. The V end was cut by 0 bases, the J end by 5 bases, with 13 bases between. DNA of the CDR3: TGTGCCAGCAGCTTAGCGTATGAACAGTTGTATGGCTACACCTTC. Translated: CASSLAYEQLYGYTF.

V and J are TRBV5-1 and TRBJ1-1; no clear D. The length of the CDR3 is 13 residues. V was clipped by 6 bases and J by 5 bases, with 14 bases between them. Germline V gives CDR1 SGHRS, CDR2 YFSETQ. CDR3 DNA sequence: TGCGCCAGCACCCTTTCGGGTGGAACTGAAGCTTTCTTT. It encodes CASTLSGGTEAFF.

The DNA for the CDR3 is TGTGCCAGCAGTAAACCCGGCGGGCAGCCCCAGCATTTT. Translation gives CASSKPGGQPQHF. The chain couples TRBV27 to TRBJ1-5; D unresolved. V dropped 5 bases and J dropped 7 bases, with 12 bases sitting between them. CDR1 and CDR2 (germline): MNHEY, SMNVEV (reference sequence). The CDR3 length is 13 residues.

V and J are TRBV5-6 and TRBJ1-2, with 8 bases that match TRBD1. Germline trimming cut 4 bases from V and 7 bases from J; bases unmatched to any gene: 6. The CDR3 is made up of 13 amino acids. CDR1 is SGHDT and CDR2 is YYEEEE in the germline V gene. The CDR3 is CASSLTGGGGYTF. As DNA, the CDR3 is TGTGCCAGCAGCCTTACAGGGGGGGGTGGCTACACCTTC.

In this sample, this clone turned up once. V gene TRBV11-3 combines with J gene TRBJ2-1, with D possibly being TRBD1 (6 bases). The germline gives CDR1 SGHNT, CDR2 YENEEA. Trimming cost V 0 bases and J 3 bases, with 15 bases left between them. CDR3 length: 17 residues. For the CDR3, the DNA is TGTGCCAGCAGCTTAGATTTCGCAGGGGAACTCTACAATGAGCAGTTCTTC. Residues: CASSLDFAGELYNEQFF. Variable domain in full (rest from reference TRBV11-3 and TRBJ2-1): EAGVVQSPRYKIIEKKQPVAFWCNPISGHNTLYWYLQNLGQGPELLIRYENEEAVDDSQLPKDRFSAERLKGVDSTLKIQPAELGDSAVYLCASSLDFAGELYNEQFFGPGTRLTVL.

The chain combines TRBV27 with TRBJ1-1, with a tentative D call TRBD1 (6 bases). The CDR3 length is 13 residues. V lost 6 bases, J lost 9 bases, and 17 bases lay in between. Germline CDR1 is MNHEY and CDR2 is SMNVEV (reference sequence). This CDR3 is CASRRAGGEKAFF. As DNA, the CDR3 is TGTGCCAGCAGGCGAGCGGGGGGCGAAAAAGCTTTCTTT.

The chain has TRBV5-1 and TRBJ1-2, with 7 nucleotides matching TRBD1. CDR3 size: 15 residues. Germline V gene sequence: CDR1 SGHRS, CDR2 YFSETQ. Trimming cost V 4 bases and J 5 bases; bases outside gene matches: 11. The CDR3 sequence is CASSATGPPGYGYTF. DNA for the CDR3: TGCGCCAGCAGCGCGACAGGGCCGCCTGGATATGGCTACACCTTC.